The rows below give T cell receptor beta chains drawn from one sample of a study of OX40 agonist ivuxolimab in advanced cancers. Measured with immunoSEQ multiplex PCR; TCRdb has only the in-frame clones, and not every one. The data hold tens of thousands of clones, with roughly 82% observed a single time. The sequencing here drew on CD4+ or CD8+ T cells sorted from blood, taken in a trial of the OX40 agonist ivuxolimab. The receptors come from an adult with an advanced solid tumor such as melanoma, head and neck, liver or kidney cancer. Each CDR3 is given with its conserved first and last residue.

v_call,j_call,cdr3_aa
TRBV18,TRBJ2-1,CASSPPTGGTYNEQFF
TRBV7-2,TRBJ1-1,CASSLRRIAEAFF
TRBV7-2,TRBJ1-5,CASSLTGNSNQPQHF
TRBV2,TRBJ1-1,CASSVRETGRAFF
TRBV2,TRBJ1-4,CASSLGILNEKLFF
TRBV11-2,TRBJ1-5,CASSLNHIQPQHF
TRBV7-9,TRBJ1-3,CASSLVRGAGNTIYF
TRBV5-1,TRBJ1-1,CASSLDRPNTEAFF
TRBV29-1,TRBJ2-7,CSVGHPSSGDRQDEQYF
TRBV6-5,TRBJ1-2,CASSLQGILGGYTF
TRBV5-4,TRBJ1-4,CASSLDLATNEKLFF
TRBV4-2,TRBJ2-7,CASSPGHFTYEQYF
TRBV10-2,TRBJ1-2,CASSDRDGDGYTF
TRBV7-8,TRBJ1-2,CASSWDGGLGGLNYGYTF
TRBV28,TRBJ2-5,CASSLGGQGEQYF
TRBV6-5,TRBJ2-2,CASSRQGTGELFF
TRBV7-9,TRBJ1-6,CASQAGTMNSPLHF
TRBV27,TRBJ2-3,CASSLMSLPSTDTQYF
TRBV6-1,TRBJ1-1,CASSEGLRWHTEAFF
TRBV6-1,TRBJ2-5,CASTLLAGGETQYF
TRBV9,TRBJ2-7,CASSPDRGVDTEQYF
TRBV11-2,TRBJ1-2,CASSPEWGGYTF
TRBV9,TRBJ2-7,CASSKGLADYEQYF
TRBV5-1,TRBJ2-1,CASSPGQGAPNEQFF
TRBV5-6,TRBJ1-2,CASSLVDREYGYTF
TRBV5-4,TRBJ1-2,CASSLVGGASWTNYGYTF
TRBV18,TRBJ2-4,CASSPPIPSLNIQYF
TRBV6-5,TRBJ1-3,CASRPWDFSGNTIYF
TRBV2,TRBJ1-4,CASSAGSHQGREKLFF
TRBV2,TRBJ2-7,CASSVHRERGEQYF
TRBV6-4,TRBJ1-2,CASSDSIGGGGYTF
TRBV4-1,TRBJ2-7,CASSKDRGLMYEQYF
TRBV7-2,TRBJ2-1,CASSQGTSGVNEQFF
TRBV11-3,TRBJ2-1,CASSLGGLAYNEQFF
TRBV20-1,TRBJ1-2,CSAQGIRGYTF
TRBV11-3,TRBJ2-2,CASSLRGVTGELFF
TRBV2,TRBJ2-7,CASIPGTSSYEQYF
TRBV6-5,TRBJ2-7,CASSYEGQTYEQYF
TRBV18,TRBJ1-4,CASSLRTGVEEKLFF
TRBV5-1,TRBJ2-1,CASSLEGGGSYNEQFF
TRBV7-3,TRBJ2-7,CASSQGHEQYF
TRBV2,TRBJ1-1,CASRETENTEAFF
TRBV11-3,TRBJ1-1,CASSLAQTSEAFF
TRBV5-1,TRBJ2-7,CASSSREGGEQYF
TRBV10-3,TRBJ1-1,CAIRGQGPGDTEAFF
TRBV28,TRBJ1-4,CACRETGGREKLFF
TRBV6-1,TRBJ2-3,CASSERFRILTSTDTQYF
TRBV7-2,TRBJ1-1,CASSSRVYGNTEAFF
TRBV9,TRBJ1-2,CASSVSAGQAPNYGYTF
TRBV7-6,TRBJ2-2,CASSLGWLTNGELFF
TRBV6-6,TRBJ1-3,CASSPITGTGNTIYF
TRBV19,TRBJ1-5,CASSANRDRALYSNQPQHF
TRBV19,TRBJ2-4,CASSRGSRGNIQYF
TRBV5-6,TRBJ1-6,CASSLRQGSLVRSPLHF